These 27 T cell receptor beta chains were all obtained from the same sample, sequenced in a study of blood T cell repertoires in COVID-19. Libraries were prepared by immunoSEQ multiplex PCR; TCRdb keeps only in-frame clonotypes and omits some of them. The table records 200,000 or so clones, 88% of them present only once. Input material: peripheral blood. Receptors originate from a man in his 70s with active or convalescent COVID-19.

The chain carries TRBV18 and TRBJ2-7, with D possibly TRBD1 on 7 matching bases. V was cut by 4 bases and J by 0 bases, with 16 bases left in between. The CDR3 runs 16 residues. CDR1 is KGHSH, CDR2 LQKENI, per germline. DNA for the CDR3: TGTGCCAGCTCACTCACCCCCAGGGGGGCCTCCTACGAGCAGTACTTC. Protein sequence: CASSLTPRGASYEQYF.

The chain is built from TRBV7-2 and TRBJ1-2, with D hard to call. The CDR3 runs to 13 residues. Germline CDR1 is SGHTA and CDR2 is FQGNSA. The germline V and J ends were trimmed by 3 bases and 2 bases, with 7 bases remaining between them. The chain's CDR3 is CASSFLQNYGYTF. CDR3 sequence (DNA): TGTGCCAGCAGCTTTTTACAGAACTATGGCTACACCTTC. Complete variable domain (other parts from reference TRBV7-2 and TRBJ1-2): GAGVSQSPSNKVTEKGKDVELRCDPISGHTALYWYRQSLGQGLEFLIYFQGNSAPDKSGLPSDRFSAERTGGSVSTLTIQRTQQEDSAVYLCASSFLQNYGYTFGSGTRLTVV.

The V gene is TRBV18, the J gene TRBJ1-4; 9 bases are shared with TRBD1. The germline gives CDR1 KGHSH, CDR2 LQKENI. V trimming: 3 bases; J trimming: 8 bases; junction bases outside the gene matches: 13. This CDR3 region has 17 residues. The CDR3 DNA is TGTGCCAGCTCACCGGGACAGGGAAAGATGGAAGGGGAAAAACTGTTTTTT. As protein: CASSPGQGKMEGEKLFF.

CDR3: CASSLGGGGYNEQFF. In DNA, the CDR3 is TGCGCCAGCAGCTTGGGAGGCGGGGGTTACAATGAGCAGTTCTTC. The chain is built from TRBV5-1 and TRBJ2-1; 7 nucleotides line up with TRBD2. Germline CDR1 SGHRS, CDR2 YFSETQ. The trim removed 0 bases at V and 4 bases at J, leaving 4 bases unmatched. The CDR3 runs to 15 residues.

V is TRBV14 and J is TRBJ2-4; no reliable D call. V was shortened by 4 bases and J by 0 bases, with 7 bases between the two germline ends. This CDR3 contains 14 residues. The germline CDR1 and CDR2 sequences are SGHDN and FVKESK. CDR3 amino acids: CASSPRVAKNIQYF. The DNA for the CDR3 is TGTGCCAGCAGCCCCCGGGTAGCCAAAAACATTCAGTACTTC. The whole variable domain, remainder taken from reference TRBV14 and TRBJ2-4, is EAGVTQFPSHSVIEKGQTVTLRCDPISGHDNLYWYRRVMGKEIKFLLHFVKESKQDESGMPNNRFLAERTGGTYSTLKVQPAELEDSGVYFCASSPRVAKNIQYFGAGTRLSVL.

This clone was detected once. V gene TRBV28 combines with J gene TRBJ1-6; the D gene is possibly TRBD1 (5 bases). This CDR3 contains 16 residues. V was shortened by 3 bases and J by 1 base, with 10 bases between the two germline ends. Germline V CDR1 and CDR2: MDHEN, SYDVKM. The CDR3 is CASSFLKGSYNSPLHF. In nucleotides, the CDR3 is TGTGCCAGCAGTTTCCTTAAGGGGTCCTATAATTCACCCCTCCACTTT.

CDR3 sequence: CASSSPDGTPYSPLHF. CDR3 DNA sequence: TGTGCCAGCAGCTCACCCGATGGGACACCCTATTCACCCCTCCACTTT. The rearrangement uses TRBV11-2 and TRBJ1-6, with D tentatively TRBD1 (6 bases). CDR3 length: 16 amino acids. Trimming pared 4 bases from V and 8 bases from J, leaving 18 bases between. The germline gives CDR1 SGHAT, CDR2 FQNNGV. Variable domain in full (rest from reference TRBV11-2 and TRBJ1-6): EAGVAQSPRYKIIEKRQSVAFWCNPISGHATLYWYQQILGQGPKLLIQFQNNGVVDDSQLPKDRFSAERLKGVDSTLKIQPAKLEDSAVYLCASSSPDGTPYSPLHFGNGTRLTVT.

This rearrangement joins TRBV21-1 to TRBJ2-4; the table's D call TRBD1 went unverified against the DNA. TRBV21-1 constitutes a pseudogene. This CDR3 has 18 amino acids. CDR3 sequence (DNA): TGTGCCAGCAGCAAAGATCCTACAGGGGGCTCGGACAAAAACATTCAGTACTTC. Protein product: CASSKDPTGGSDKNIQYF.

The chain joins TRBV7-9 to TRBJ1-6; no clear D. CDR1 SEHNR and CDR2 FQNEAQ come from the germline V gene (reference sequence). The CDR3 is 13 amino acids. V was pared by 1 base and J by 10 bases, with 8 bases between. In DNA, the CDR3 is TGTGCCAGCAGCTTAGGGCAGAACTCACCCCTCCACTTT. It codes for CASSLGQNSPLHF.

The rearrangement uses TRBV5-1 and TRBJ2-7; 9 bases agree with TRBD1. The CDR3 runs 15 residues. V lost 1 base, J lost 4 bases, and 6 bases stayed unmatched. Germline loops: CDR1 SGHRS, CDR2 YFSETQ. For the CDR3, the DNA is TGCGCCAGCAGCTTGACGGGACAGGGTTTTTACGAGCAGTACTTC. Residues: CASSLTGQGFYEQYF.

The chain has TRBV5-1 and TRBJ1-6; 7 bases are shared with TRBD1. Germline CDR1 is SGHRS and CDR2 is YFSETQ. J gave up 5 bases and V 4 bases, and 3 bases lay outside the gene matches. The CDR3 has 14 amino acids. CDR3 amino acids: CASSLGTDNSPLHF. The CDR3 region has the DNA TGCGCCAGCAGCCTAGGGACAGATAATTCACCCCTCCACTTT.

The genes are TRBV7-2 and TRBJ1-3, with D unclear. Germline V gene lookup returns CDR1 SGHTA and CDR2 FQGNSA. Trimming took 1 base from V and 2 from J, leaving 6 bases between them. The CDR3 covers 14 residues. The CDR3 coding sequence is TGTGCCAGCAGCTTAGAGGCGGCTGGAAACACCATATATTTT. The encoded protein is CASSLEAAGNTIYF.

The rearrangement uses TRBV11-2 and TRBJ2-5; 9 positions agree with TRBD2. The CDR3 contains 15 residues. The trim removed 5 bases at V and 4 bases at J, leaving 8 bases unmatched. CDR1 is SGHAT and CDR2 is FQNNGV in the germline V gene. The CDR3 is CASSLLAGGRETQYF. The CDR3 nucleotides read TGTGCCAGCAGCCTTCTGGCGGGGGGGCGAGAGACCCAGTACTTC.

The CDR3 spells CASSSQGRNTEAFF. In nucleotides, the CDR3 is TGTGCCAGCAGCTCGCAGGGGAGGAACACTGAAGCTTTCTTT. V usage is TRBV7-9 and J usage is TRBJ1-1; D may be TRBD1 (6 bases). The V gene's germline CDR1 is SEHNR and CDR2 FQNEAQ (reference sequence). This CDR3 is 14 amino acids long. Trimming pared 4 bases from V and 1 base from J, leaving 10 bases between.

The gene calls are TRBV4-3 and TRBJ2-5; 10 bases fit TRBD2. Germline values: CDR1 LGHNA, CDR2 YSLEER. With V trimmed by 2 bases and J by 5 bases, 5 bases remained unmatched. The CDR3 contains 15 residues. CDR3 bases: TGCGCCAGCAGCCAAAATAGCGGGAGGTCGGAGACCCAGTACTTC. It codes for CASSQNSGRSETQYF.

CDR3 protein: CASSIPRGSYGYTF. In DNA, the CDR3 is TGTGCCAGCAGTATCCCTCGGGGTAGCTATGGCTACACCTTC. The chain has TRBV28 and TRBJ1-2; D unclear. V was cut by 5 bases and J by 4 bases, with 14 bases left in between. Per germline, CDR1 MDHEN and CDR2 SYDVKM. This CDR3 has 14 residues.

In this sample, this clone turned up once. The gene calls are TRBV19 and TRBJ1-5, with a possible D match to TRBD1 (5 bases). The CDR3 loop spans 12 amino acids. V lost 6 bases, J lost 5 bases, and 8 bases lay in between. Germline V gives CDR1 LNHDA, CDR2 SQIVND (reference sequence). The CDR3 nucleotides are TGTGCCAGTAGGACAGACTATCAGCCCCAGCATTTT. It codes for CASRTDYQPQHF.

The CDR3 loop is CASSTTRWTRSGGYTF. CDR3 bases: TGTGCCAGTAGTACAACCCGCTGGACAAGATCGGGTGGCTACACCTTC. The chain joins TRBV19 to TRBJ1-2; weak D call: TRBD1 (5 bases). V was trimmed by 4 bases and J by 7 bases, leaving 22 bases between them. The CDR3 sequence is 16 residues long. CDR1 and CDR2 (germline): LNHDA, SQIVND (reference sequence).

The rearrangement links TRBV5-6 to TRBJ2-5; D perhaps matches TRBD1 (6 bases). The CDR3 runs to 17 residues. With 1 base removed from V and 1 base from J, the gap between germline ends came to 17 bases. Germline V gives CDR1 SGHDT, CDR2 YYEEEE. CDR3 sequence (DNA): TGTGCCAGCAGCTTGACAACAGGGTGGGTGGGCCAAGAGACCCAGTACTTC. Its protein is CASSLTTGWVGQETQYF.

V gene TRBV19 combines with J gene TRBJ1-4; tentative D call: TRBD1 (6 bases). There are 14 residues in the CDR3. V was pared by 4 bases and J by 3 bases, with 9 bases between. Looked up from germline, CDR1 is LNHDA and CDR2 is SQIVND (reference sequence). The CDR3 bases are TGTGCCAGTAGTACCCAGGGGTCTAATGAAAAACTGTTTTTT. Protein sequence: CASSTQGSNEKLFF.

The rearrangement links TRBV6-6 to TRBJ2-5, with 7 nucleotides matching TRBD2. Germline V gene sequence: CDR1 MNHNY, CDR2 SVGAGI (reference sequence). V lost 5 bases, J lost 5 bases, and 11 bases stayed unmatched. CDR3 length equals 15 residues. This CDR3 is CASSSPSVGGETQYF. The CDR3 region has the DNA TGTGCCAGCAGTAGCCCCTCGGTGGGAGGGGAGACCCAGTACTTC.

V gene TRBV7-9 combines with J gene TRBJ1-5, with 9 nucleotides matching TRBD1. The trim removed 5 bases at V and 0 bases at J, leaving 11 bases unmatched. CDR1 is SEHNR, CDR2 FQNEAQ, per germline (reference sequence). This CDR3 spans 18 amino acids. The CDR3 sequence is CASSRDRAGPYSNQPQHF. The CDR3, as DNA: TGTGCCAGCAGCCGGGACAGGGCTGGTCCCTATAGCAATCAGCCCCAGCATTTT. The variable domain in full, with the rest retrieved from reference TRBV7-9 and TRBJ1-5, is DTGVSQNPRHKITKRGQNVTFRCDPISEHNRLYWYRQTLGQGPEFLTYFQNEAQLEKSRLLSDRFSAERPKGSFSTLEIQRTEQGDSAMYLCASSRDRAGPYSNQPQHFGDGTRLSIL.

V and J are TRBV3-1 (or the pseudogene TRBV3-2) and TRBJ1-1; maybe TRBD1 (6 bases). V lost 3 bases to trimming and J lost 0 bases, with 8 bases between them. The CDR3 loop spans 14 amino acids. CDR1 and CDR2 (germline): LGHDT, YNNKEL (reference sequence). The CDR3: CASSQGAVNTEAFF. CDR3 coding DNA: TGTGCCAGCAGCCAGGGGGCGGTGAACACTGAAGCTTTCTTT.

The gene calls are TRBV7-9 and TRBJ1-4; 10 bases are shared with TRBD1. Germline CDR1 reads SEHNR; CDR2 reads FQNEAQ (reference sequence). The CDR3 is 16 residues long. Germline trimming cut 4 bases from V and 5 bases from J; bases unmatched to any gene: 7. CDR3 amino acids: CASSSPRTGGNEKLFF. The DNA for the CDR3 is TGTGCCAGCAGCTCGCCCCGGACAGGGGGGAATGAAAAACTGTTTTTT.

V gene TRBV18 combines with J gene TRBJ2-7; D might be TRBD1 (6 bases). CDR3 size: 14 residues. The V gene's germline CDR1 is KGHSH and CDR2 LQKENI. V dropped 3 bases and J dropped 3 bases, with 12 bases sitting between them. The CDR3: CASSPGHANYEQYF. CDR3 in DNA: TGTGCCAGCTCACCGGGACACGCTAACTACGAGCAGTACTTC.

The chain recombines TRBV5-1 with TRBJ2-2; maybe TRBD2 (6 bases). V was shortened by 4 bases and J by 2 bases, with 9 bases between the two germline ends. Germline V gene sequence: CDR1 SGHRS, CDR2 YFSETQ. This CDR3 comprises 14 residues. CDR3 nucleotides: TGCGCCAGCAGCGCGGGACTCAACACCGGGGAGCTGTTTTTT. This sequence encodes CASSAGLNTGELFF.

J is TRBJ2-7 and V is TRBV28; a weak D match, TRBD1 (6 bases). V was cut by 6 bases and J by 3 bases, with 18 bases left in between. Germline V gene data show CDR1 as MDHEN and CDR2 as SYDVKM. This CDR3 comprises 15 residues. The CDR3 sequence is CASSTGQRPYYEQYF. DNA of the CDR3: TGTGCCAGCAGCACAGGACAGCGACCTTACTACGAGCAGTACTTC.